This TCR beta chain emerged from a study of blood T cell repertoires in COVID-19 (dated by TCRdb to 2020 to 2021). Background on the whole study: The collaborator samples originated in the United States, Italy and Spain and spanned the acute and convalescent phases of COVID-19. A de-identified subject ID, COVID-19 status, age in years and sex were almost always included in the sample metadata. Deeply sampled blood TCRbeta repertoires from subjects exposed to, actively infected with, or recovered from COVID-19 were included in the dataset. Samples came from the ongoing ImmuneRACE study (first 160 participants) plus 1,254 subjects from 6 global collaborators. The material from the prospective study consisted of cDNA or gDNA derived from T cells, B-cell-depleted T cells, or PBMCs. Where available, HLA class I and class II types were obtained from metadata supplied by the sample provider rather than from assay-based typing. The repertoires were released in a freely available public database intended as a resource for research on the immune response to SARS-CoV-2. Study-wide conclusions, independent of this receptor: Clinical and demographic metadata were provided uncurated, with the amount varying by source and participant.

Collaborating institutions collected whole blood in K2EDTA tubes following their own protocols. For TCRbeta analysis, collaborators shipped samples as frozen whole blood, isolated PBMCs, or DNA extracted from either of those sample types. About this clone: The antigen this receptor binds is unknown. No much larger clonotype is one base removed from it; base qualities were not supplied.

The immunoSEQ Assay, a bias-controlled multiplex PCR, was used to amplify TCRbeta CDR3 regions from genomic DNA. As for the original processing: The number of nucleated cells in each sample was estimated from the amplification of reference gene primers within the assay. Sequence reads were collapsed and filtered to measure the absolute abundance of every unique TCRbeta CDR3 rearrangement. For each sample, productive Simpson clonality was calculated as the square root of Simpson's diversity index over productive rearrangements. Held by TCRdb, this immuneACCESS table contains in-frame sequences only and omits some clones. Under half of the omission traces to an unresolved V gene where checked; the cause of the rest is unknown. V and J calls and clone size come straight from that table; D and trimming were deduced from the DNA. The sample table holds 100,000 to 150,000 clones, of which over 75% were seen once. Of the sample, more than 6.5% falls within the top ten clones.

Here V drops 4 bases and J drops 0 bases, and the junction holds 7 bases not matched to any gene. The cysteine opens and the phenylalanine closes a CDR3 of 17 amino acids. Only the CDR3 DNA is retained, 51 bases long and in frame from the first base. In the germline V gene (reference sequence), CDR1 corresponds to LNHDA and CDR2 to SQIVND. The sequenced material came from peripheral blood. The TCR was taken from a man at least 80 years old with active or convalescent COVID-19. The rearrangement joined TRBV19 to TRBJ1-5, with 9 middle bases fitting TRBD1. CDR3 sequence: CASSSPTGGYSNQPQHF. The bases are TGTGCCAGTAGTAGCCCCACAGGGGGCTATAGCAATCAGCCCCAGCATTTT.